This T cell receptor (beta chain) was identified during a study of T cells in Graves' hyperthyroidism and ophthalmopathy. RNA transcripts served as the template for amplifying TCR beta CDR3 regions. A set of HTBI primers served as the primers for a first-round RT-PCR of the TCR CDR3. One entry per CDR3 protein results from TCRdb running MiXCR on the multiplex PCR reads. The table lists hundreds of thousands of distinct CDR3 sequences, less than 20% of them singletons. Germline values: CDR1 SGHRS, CDR2 YFSETQ. The CDR3 spans 13 residues. Trimming left V 5 bases short and J 5 bases short, with 12 bases between. This clonotype was picked up many times.

The V call is TRBV5-1, the J call TRBJ2-3; D gene unclear. The sample consisted of blood. The receptor comes from a woman under 30 with Graves' hyperthyroidism. The CDR3 is CASSPLILDTQYF. The DNA for the CDR3 is TGCGCCAGCAGTCCCCTCATCTTAGATACGCAGTATTTT.